A single sample is the source of the 21 T cell receptor beta chains below, sequenced in a study of radiotherapy plus CTLA-4 blockade in lung cancer. Sequencing used immunoSEQ multiplex PCR; TCRdb keeps in-frame clones, though not all of them. Among fewer than 70,000 clones listed, roughly 78% were seen once. Sequenced material: peripheral blood, taken from a patient treated with radiotherapy plus ipilimumab. These receptor sequences come from a human donor with non-small cell lung cancer who had a complete response to radiotherapy plus ipilimumab.

The V and J genes are TRBV28 and TRBJ1-5, with D hard to call. CDR3 size: 12 residues. Germline CDR1 reads MDHEN; CDR2 reads SYDVKM. V lost 2 bases and J 7 bases, leaving 6 bases between the germline ends. Here the CDR3 reads CASSLKGQPQHF. CDR3 DNA sequence: TGTGCCAGCAGTTTAAAGGGCCAGCCCCAGCATTTT.

This clone has just a few counts. The gene calls are TRBV5-1 and TRBJ1-2; D is uncertain. V lost 1 base to trimming and J lost 8 bases, with 18 bases between them. In germline, CDR1 is SGHRS, CDR2 YFSETQ. CDR3 length: 15 amino acids. The CDR3 DNA reads as TGCGCCAGCAGCTTGACTCTCTCTGGCAGCGACGGCTACACCTTC. Its protein product is CASSLTLSGSDGYTF.

This clone has only one observation. The rearrangement uses TRBV5-6 and TRBJ2-1; 8 nucleotides align to TRBD1. The CDR3 extends over 14 amino acids. Trimming removed 1 base from V and 4 bases from J; junction bases left unmatched: 1. Germline CDR1 reads SGHDT; CDR2 reads YYEEEE. The CDR3 DNA follows: TGTGCCAGCAGCTTGTGGGACAGGTACAATGAGCAGTTCTTC. This codes for CASSLWDRYNEQFF.

The V gene is TRBV10-2, the J gene TRBJ2-7; the D is unclear. V gave up 0 bases and J gave up 7 bases, with 13 bases separating them. The germline V gene has CDR1 WSHSY and CDR2 SAAADI. The CDR3 has 14 residues. CDR3 residues: CASSESTSAREQYV. CDR3 nucleotides: TGCGCCAGCAGTGAGTCGACGTCAGCGAGAGAGCAGTACGTC.

The V gene is TRBV21-1, the J gene TRBJ2-3; TRBD2 is the table's D call and was not checked against the DNA. TRBV21-1 has pseudogene status. The CDR3 has 11 amino acids. As DNA, the CDR3 is TGTGCCAGCACAGCGGGGGATACGCAGTATTTT. Translated, it gives CASTAGDTQYF.

J is TRBJ2-3 and V is TRBV18; D is unclear. V gave up 6 bases and J gave up 0 bases, with 19 bases separating them. CDR1 is KGHSH and CDR2 is LQKENI in the germline V gene. This CDR3 is built from 17 residues. The CDR3 coding sequence is TGTGCCAGCTCCCCGCCTTCGGCGTCAACTAGCACAGATACGCAGTATTTT. Encoded protein: CASSPPSASTSTDTQYF.

This clone has only one observation. The genes are TRBV7-2 and TRBJ1-5; D is unresolved. The CDR3 length is 14 residues. V lost 6 bases and J 7 bases, leaving 16 bases between the germline ends. Germline assignment: CDR1 SGHTA and CDR2 FQGNSA. As DNA, the CDR3 is TGTGCCAGCAGTCAAGGACCGTTTGGCCAGCCCCAGCATTTT. Its protein is CASSQGPFGQPQHF.

A few counts support this clone. V and J are TRBV5-4 and TRBJ1-4; no reliable D call. This CDR3 comprises 12 residues. CDR1 and CDR2 from the germline V gene are SGHNT and YYREEE (reference sequence). Trimming stripped 0 bases from V and 10 bases from J, with 7 bases between. CDR3 sequence reads: CASSLDGVKLFF. The CDR3 DNA sequence: TGTGCCAGCAGCTTGGACGGGGTAAAACTGTTTTTT.

This clone was seen more than once but under ten times. The chain combines TRBV27 with TRBJ2-7, with 11 bases identical to TRBD1. The CDR3 sequence is 15 residues long. Germline V CDR1 and CDR2: MNHEY, SMNVEV (reference sequence). V trimming: 3 bases; J trimming: 3 bases; junction bases outside the gene matches: 4. The CDR3 DNA follows: TGTGCCAGCAGTTTGCCGGGACAGGGGGTCTACGAGCAGTACTTC. This encodes CASSLPGQGVYEQYF.

The V gene is TRBV10-3, the J gene TRBJ1-1, with D perhaps matching TRBD1 (5 bases). This CDR3 comprises 14 residues. Looked up from germline, CDR1 is ENHRY and CDR2 is SYGVKD. Trimming took 1 base from V and 3 from J, leaving 9 bases between them. CDR3 sequence: CAISELGTDTEAFF. CDR3 DNA sequence: TGTGCCATCAGTGAGTTGGGGACGGACACTGAAGCTTTCTTT.

This clone has only a few counts. This CDR3 reads CASSYSRDYEQYV. CDR3 sequence (DNA): TGTGCCAGCAGTTACTCGAGGGACTACGAGCAGTACGTC. The rearrangement links TRBV6-5 to TRBJ2-7; tentatively, D is TRBD2 (5 bases). Germline CDR1 and CDR2: MNHEY and SVGAGI. This CDR3 is built from 13 residues. With 0 bases removed from V and 3 bases from J, the gap between germline ends came to 6 bases.

This clone was counted between two and nine times. The chain links TRBV6-6 to TRBJ1-4; tentatively, D is TRBD1 (6 bases). This CDR3 spans 13 amino acids. Germline loops: CDR1 MNHNY, CDR2 SVGAGI (reference sequence). Trimming took off 5 bases at V and 8 bases at J, with 12 bases between the two ends. DNA for the CDR3: TGTGCCAGCAGTCCGGATGACAGGGAAAAACTGTTTTTT. It specifies CASSPDDREKLFF.

The J gene is TRBJ2-1, the V gene TRBV18, with 9 positions matching TRBD1. The CDR3 covers 15 residues. V dropped 3 bases and J dropped 5; count of bases not matched to a gene: 5. Per the germline V gene, CDR1 is KGHSH and CDR2 is LQKENI. The CDR3 region has the DNA TGTGCCAGCTCACCTTGGACAGGGGAGAACAATGAGCAGTTCTTC. This codes for CASSPWTGENNEQFF.

The V and J genes are TRBV18 and TRBJ1-1; D gene unclear. V lost 3 bases to trimming and J lost 1 base, with 9 bases between them. CDR1 and CDR2 from the germline V gene are KGHSH and LQKENI. This CDR3 spans 14 amino acids. The CDR3 sequence is CASSPREGNTEAFF. CDR3 DNA sequence: TGTGCCAGCTCACCTAGGGAAGGGAACACTGAAGCTTTCTTT.

Here the CDR3 DNA reads TGTGCCAGCAGCCCAATCAGCCGGACAGGGACGGAATACGAGCAGTACTTC. Its translation: CASSPISRTGTEYEQYF. V usage is TRBV11-2 and J usage is TRBJ2-7; 8 nucleotides line up with TRBD1. Germline CDR1 and CDR2: SGHAT and FQNNGV. The CDR3 covers 17 residues. V shed 5 bases, J shed 4 bases, and the junction held 16 bases outside the gene matches.

This chain connects TRBV18 to TRBJ2-1; 7 bases align to TRBD2. The CDR3 runs to 16 residues. Trimming took 2 bases from V and 4 from J; bases not matched to a gene: 8. Germline V gene lookup returns CDR1 KGHSH and CDR2 LQKENI. The CDR3 sequence: CASSPGGSRGYNEQFF. For the CDR3, the DNA is TGTGCCAGCTCACCAGGCGGGAGTAGAGGGTACAATGAGCAGTTCTTC. Drawing the rest from reference TRBV18 and TRBJ2-1, the complete variable domain is NAGVMQNPRHLVRRRGQEARLRCSPMKGHSHVYWYRQLPEEGLKFMVYLQKENIIDESGMPKERFSAEFPKEGPSILRIQQVVRGDSAAYFCASSPGGSRGYNEQFFGPGTRLTVL.

The V and J genes are TRBV19 and TRBJ1-4; the D gene is possibly TRBD1 (6 bases). The CDR3 has 13 residues. V lost 8 bases and J 8 bases, leaving 15 bases between the germline ends. Per germline, CDR1 LNHDA and CDR2 SQIVND (reference sequence). The CDR3: CASSTGNREKLFF. As DNA, the CDR3 is TGTGCCAGTTCCACAGGGAATCGCGAAAAACTGTTTTTT.

The J gene is TRBJ1-5, the V gene TRBV19, with 8 bases that match TRBD1. This CDR3 is built from 16 residues. The junction had 7 bases not matched to a gene; V was cut back by 1 base and J by 5 bases. Per germline, CDR1 LNHDA and CDR2 SQIVND (reference sequence). The CDR3 DNA reads as TGTGCCAGTAGTATAGGGAAAACAGGGGGGTATCAGCCCCAGCATTTT. Translated, it gives CASSIGKTGGYQPQHF. Full variable domain (missing parts from reference TRBV19 and TRBJ1-5): DGGITQSPKYLFRKEGQNVTLSCEQNLNHDAMYWYRQDPGQGLRLIYYSQIVNDFQKGDIAEGYSVSREKKESFPLTVTSAQKNPTAFYLCASSIGKTGGYQPQHFGDGTRLSIL.

The rearrangement uses TRBV9 and TRBJ1-3, with 7 bases that match TRBD1. Trimming removed 2 bases from V and 2 bases from J; junction bases left unmatched: 4. Per germline, CDR1 SGDLS and CDR2 YYNGEE. The CDR3 is 15 residues long. The CDR3 nucleotides are TGTGCCAGCAGCGTGAAGGGGGCGACTGGAAACACCATATATTTT. Translated, it gives CASSVKGATGNTIYF.

The V call is TRBV6-6, the J call TRBJ2-3; perhaps TRBD1 as D (6 bases). CDR1 MNHNY and CDR2 SVGAGI come from the germline V gene (reference sequence). The V and J ends lost 4 bases and 4 bases respectively, with 9 bases between them. This CDR3 has 13 amino acids. The CDR3: CASSSQGPDTQYF. The CDR3 nucleotides are TGTGCCAGCAGTTCCCAGGGGCCAGATACGCAGTATTTT.

A few counts support this clone. V is TRBV9 and J is TRBJ2-2; possibly TRBD1 for D (7 bases). The CDR3 is 15 residues long. V was trimmed by 3 bases and J by 9 bases, leaving 18 bases between them. Germline CDR1 SGDLS, CDR2 YYNGEE. CDR3 coding DNA: TGTGCCAGCAGCGCGGGGGACAGATTCGGCCGGGAGCTGTTTTTT. This translates into CASSAGDRFGRELFF.